This record concerns one TCR beta chain sequence. Its antigen is as yet unknown. The data were taken from a study of T cells in Graves' hyperthyroidism and ophthalmopathy. General study points: Most clonotypes that expanded in the thyroid above 0.001 also showed up in blood. Ophthalmopathy was identified by the model a median about six months ahead of onset.

Ophthalmopathy patients had moderate-to-severe active disease, CAS ≥3, NOSPECS ≥4, and disease duration under 3 months. PBMCs came from roughly 10 ml fresh peripheral blood. Trimming removed 4 bases at V and 5 bases at J, with 14 bases between. Germline loops: CDR1 SGHAT, CDR2 FQNNGV. This CDR3 contains 14 residues. What was amplified from RNA transcripts were TCR beta CDR3 regions. The primer set for the first-round RT-PCR of the TCR CDR3 was HTBI. TCRdb re-derived calls from the multiplex PCR reads in MiXCR, one entry per CDR3 protein. The table has 400,000 to 500,000 distinct CDR3 sequences, roughly 14% seen once.

The gene calls are TRBV11-2 and TRBJ2-5; possibly TRBD1 for D (5 bases). The source material was blood. The TCR sequence derives from a man aged 18 to 29 with Graves' ophthalmopathy. The CDR3 DNA reads TGTGCCAGCAGCTCGGCAGGGAACGGGGAGACCCAGTACTTC. Translation: CASSSAGNGETQYF.